These 30 T cell receptor beta chains came from one sample sequenced in a study of T cells in Graves' hyperthyroidism and ophthalmopathy. The TCR beta CDR3 regions underwent amplification using RNA transcripts as the source. RT-PCR in the first round (using the HTBI primer set) targeted the TCR CDR3. One entry per CDR3 protein, called by TCRdb with MiXCR from the multiplex PCR reads. The sample carries roughly 380,000 distinct CDR3 sequences, around an eighth recorded once. Material: blood. Every receptor here comes from a man aged 25 to 40 with Graves' hyperthyroidism that later progressed to Graves' ophthalmopathy.

This clonotype was counted many times. This chain uses TRBV3-1 with TRBJ1-1; TRBD1 might be the D (5 bases). Germline-derived CDR1 and CDR2 are LGHDT and YNNKEL (reference sequence). V dropped 4 bases and J dropped 4 bases, with 13 bases sitting between them. The CDR3 contains 14 residues. The CDR3, as DNA: TGTGCCAGCAGCCGGGGACCCTCAGGCACTGAAGCTTTCTTT. Its protein is CASSRGPSGTEAFF.

The rearrangement links TRBV28 to TRBJ2-7, with D hard to call. From germline, CDR1 is MDHEN and CDR2 SYDVKM. The CDR3 runs to 13 residues. Trimming left V 7 bases short and J 4 bases short, with 14 bases between. This CDR3 is CASTQTPAYEQYF. The CDR3 nucleotides are TGTGCCAGCACTCAAACGCCGGCGTACGAGCAGTACTTC.

This clonotype has just a few counts. The CDR3 sequence: CASSPGTTNEKLFF. CDR3 bases: TGCGCCAGCAGTCCGGGGACGACTAATGAAAAACTGTTTTTT. The chain has TRBV10-1 and TRBJ1-4; tentative D call: TRBD1 (5 bases). The V and J ends lost 5 bases and 2 bases respectively, with 9 bases between them. The CDR3 spans 14 residues. Germline-derived CDR1 and CDR2 are WNHNN and SYGVQD (reference sequence).

The CDR3 DNA follows: TGCAGTGCTAGGAGGGGAAACACCGGGGAGCTGTTTTTT. Translating gives CSARRGNTGELFF. The chain uses TRBV20-1 and TRBJ2-2; the D gene could be TRBD1 or TRBD2 (5 bases each). The V end lost 3 bases, the J end lost 2 bases, and 7 bases lay between the germline ends. The CDR3 length is 13 residues. Germline CDR1 and CDR2: DFQATT and SNEGSKA (reference sequence).

V usage is TRBV4-1 and J usage is TRBJ1-1, with a weak D call TRBD1 (5 bases). V lost 5 bases, J lost 4 bases, and 14 bases lay in between. The CDR3 length is 14 residues. Germline V gene lookup returns CDR1 MGHRA and CDR2 YSYEKL. CDR3 in DNA: TGCGCCAGCAGCAGGGAGGGGCGGGGCACTGAAGCTTTCTTT. This sequence encodes CASSREGRGTEAFF.

Comments on this clonotype: One base away lies a much larger clone, so this may be a sequencing read error. The V and J genes are TRBV7-3 and TRBJ2-7; D gene uncertain. Germline CDR1 and CDR2: SGHTA and FQGTGA. This CDR3 spans 15 amino acids. The CDR3 sequence is CASSHSPGRSYEQDF. Here the CDR3 DNA reads TGTGCCAGCAGCCATTCCCCTGGACGATCCTACGAGCAGGACTTC.

The chain combines TRBV7-9 with TRBJ1-4; D is unresolved. The CDR3 runs 15 residues. Germline V gene lookup returns CDR1 SEHNR and CDR2 FQNEAQ (reference sequence). Trimming removed 5 bases from V and 0 bases from J, with 10 bases in between. For the CDR3, the DNA is TGTGCCAGCAGCCTAGTTTTTGCAACTAATGAAAAACTGTTTTTT. Its protein is CASSLVFATNEKLFF.

This clonotype has more than one count but fewer than ten. J is TRBJ2-1 and V is TRBV7-9; either TRBD1 or TRBD2 may fit D (5 bases each). The CDR3 has 19 amino acids. Germline V lookup: CDR1 SEHNR, CDR2 FQNEAQ (reference sequence). The V gene lost 5 bases and the J gene lost 1 base, with 24 bases spanning the gap. The CDR3 sequence is CASSLLTGTRPRSYNEQFF. The DNA for the CDR3 is TGTGCCAGCAGCCTACTAACGGGGACCCGACCCCGGTCCTACAATGAGCAGTTCTTC.

The V call is TRBV5-6, the J call TRBJ2-5; TRBD2 matches 16 bases. From germline, CDR1 is SGHDT and CDR2 YYEEEE. The CDR3 runs to 17 residues. Trimming cost V 4 bases and J 9 bases; bases outside gene matches: 12. The CDR3 spells CASSLRGGTSGGDPQYF. CDR3 bases: TGTGCCAGCAGCCTACGCGGCGGGACTAGCGGGGGGGATCCCCAGTACTTC.

Concerning this clonotype itself: A much larger clone sits a single nucleotide away, making a read error possible. The chain couples TRBV4-1 to TRBJ1-5; D remains ambiguous. V lost 5 bases and J 1 base, leaving 12 bases between the germline ends. The CDR3 has 15 residues. Germline V gene sequence: CDR1 MGHRA, CDR2 YSYEKL. The CDR3 sequence is CASSVGLVSNQPQHF. CDR3 nucleotides: TGCGCCAGCAGCGTAGGGTTGGTGAGCAATCAGCCCCAGCATTTT.

This clonotype was observed many times. J is TRBJ1-2 and V is TRBV3-1; TRBD1 aligns across 8 bases. V shed 4 bases and J 4 bases; nucleotides not matched to a gene: 8. This CDR3 is 15 amino acids long. Per germline, CDR1 LGHDT and CDR2 YNNKEL (reference sequence). The DNA of the CDR3 is TGTGCCAGCAGCCCCTCAGGGGGCGCCGGCTATGGCTACACCTTC. This gives the protein CASSPSGGAGYGYTF.

In this sample, this clonotype turned up many times. This chain uses TRBV6-5 with TRBJ2-5; the D is unclear. The ends were cut back, 0 bases at V and 1 base at J, with 6 bases in the middle. Germline assignment: CDR1 MNHEY and CDR2 SVGAGI. The CDR3 spans 14 residues. The CDR3 sequence is CASSYSASQETQYF. The CDR3 DNA is TGTGCCAGCAGTTACTCTGCCAGCCAAGAGACCCAGTACTTC.

CDR3 in DNA: TGTGCCAGTAGTCGTGTCCCGAACACTGAAGCTTTCTTT. Protein sequence: CASSRVPNTEAFF. The V call is TRBV19, the J call TRBJ1-1; D not certain. Germline loops: CDR1 LNHDA, CDR2 SQIVND (reference sequence). Trimming removed 5 bases at V and 1 base at J, with 8 bases between. This CDR3 comprises 13 residues.

This clonotype was detected ten times or more. V gene TRBV11-2 combines with J gene TRBJ2-1, with TRBD1 as a possible D gene (5 bases). The CDR3 sequence is 12 residues long. Germline assignment: CDR1 SGHAT and CDR2 FQNNGV. V lost 3 bases to trimming and J lost 7 bases, with 7 bases between them. In nucleotides, the CDR3 is TGTGCCAGCAGCTTCCAGGGAAATGAGCAGTTCTTC. Translation: CASSFQGNEQFF. Full variable domain (remainder filled in from reference TRBV11-2 and TRBJ2-1): EAGVAQSPRYKIIEKRQSVAFWCNPISGHATLYWYQQILGQGPKLLIQFQNNGVVDDSQLPKDRFSAERLKGVDSTLKIQPAKLEDSAVYLCASSFQGNEQFFGPGTRLTVL.

This clonotype was observed a few times. The chain links TRBV10-2 to TRBJ2-2; 7 nucleotides line up with TRBD2. There are 19 residues in the CDR3. Germline loops: CDR1 WSHSY, CDR2 SAAADI. The V segment lost 2 bases and the J segment 4 bases; nucleotides outside the gene matches: 16. CDR3 residues: CASSEPPRPGLVATGELFF. Here the CDR3 DNA reads TGCGCCAGCAGTGAGCCACCGCGCCCAGGACTAGTGGCCACCGGGGAGCTGTTTTTT.

This clonotype was seen at least ten times. This chain joins TRBV30 and TRBJ1-2, with D possibly TRBD1 on 6 matching bases. This CDR3 region has 15 residues. Germline loops: CDR1 GTSNPN, CDR2 SVGIG (reference sequence). V shed 2 bases and J shed 4 bases, with 17 bases lying between them. In DNA, the CDR3 is TGTGCCTGGAGTTACCCGGGACTACAGGGCTATGGCTACACCTTC. Translated, it gives CAWSYPGLQGYGYTF.

Note on this clonotype: A clone one base away is much larger, so this may be a read error. This chain links TRBV10-3 with TRBJ2-1, with D tentatively TRBD1 (6 bases). The CDR3 extends over 13 amino acids. CDR1 and CDR2 (germline): ENHRY, SYGVKD. CDR3 in amino acids: CAISDRTDNGQFF. CDR3 DNA: TGTGCCATCAGTGACAGGACAGACAATGGGCAGTTCTTC.

The CDR3 protein is CASSQPGLGATQYF. The CDR3 DNA reads TGTGCCAGCAGCCAGCCGGGACTAGGGGCGACCCAGTACTTC. The chain is built from TRBV11-2 and TRBJ2-5; 8 bases are shared with TRBD2. In germline, CDR1 is SGHAT, CDR2 FQNNGV. This CDR3 region has 14 residues. V lost 5 bases and J lost 7; bases outside the gene matches: 9.

J is TRBJ2-7 and V is TRBV19; 10 bases line up with TRBD1. V lost 4 bases to trimming and J lost 6 bases; unmatched junction nucleotides: 3. The germline gives CDR1 LNHDA, CDR2 SQIVND (reference sequence). This CDR3 region has 13 residues. The CDR3 nucleotides are TGTGCCAGTAGTAGCTGGACAGGGGGCGAGCAGTACTTC. Its protein product is CASSSWTGGEQYF.

Ten or more counts support this clonotype. The gene calls are TRBV5-1 and TRBJ2-7, with D unclear. Germline-derived CDR1 and CDR2 are SGHRS and YFSETQ. The CDR3 runs to 14 residues. V was trimmed by 5 bases and J by 1 base, leaving 13 bases between them. The CDR3 DNA sequence: TGCGCCAGCAGTTACGAGTACCGATCCTACGAGCAGTACTTC. Its protein product is CASSYEYRSYEQYF.

The chain recombines TRBV12-3 or TRBV12-4 with TRBJ2-5; weak D call: TRBD1 (5 bases). This CDR3 spans 13 amino acids. V lost 5 bases, J lost 2 bases, and 9 bases lay in between. CDR3 nucleotide sequence: TGTGCCAGCAGTCTCAGGGCGCAAGAGACCCAGTACTTC. Translation: CASSLRAQETQYF.

The chain combines TRBV3-1 with TRBJ1-2; possible D gene TRBD1, 5 bases. This CDR3 spans 14 amino acids. Germline V gene data show CDR1 as LGHDT and CDR2 as YNNKEL (reference sequence). With 0 bases removed from V and 6 bases from J, the gap between germline ends came to 11 bases. The CDR3 loop is CASSQEMGRDGYTF. As DNA, the CDR3 is TGTGCCAGCAGCCAAGAGATGGGGCGTGATGGCTACACCTTC.

This clonotype was observed a few times. The chain combines TRBV27 with TRBJ2-7; maybe TRBD1 (5 bases). Trimming cost V 2 bases and J 6 bases, with 11 bases left between them. Germline V gene sequence: CDR1 MNHEY, CDR2 SMNVEV (reference sequence). CDR3 length: 13 amino acids. The CDR3 DNA sequence: TGTGCCAGCAGTTTAGGCAGGGCTCGCGAGCAGTACTTC. It yields the protein CASSLGRAREQYF.

The gene calls are TRBV9 and TRBJ2-2; 8 positions match TRBD2. Unmatched junction bases numbered 17, after V lost 0 bases and J lost 7 bases. The CDR3 sequence is 19 residues long. The germline V gene has CDR1 SGDLS and CDR2 YYNGEE. CDR3 loop: CASSVGPEKSGGNIGELFF. CDR3 coding DNA: TGTGCCAGCAGCGTAGGGCCCGAAAAGAGCGGGGGTAATATCGGGGAGCTGTTTTTT.

With respect to this clonotype: This clone may be a read error of a much larger clone one base away. V and J are TRBV2 and TRBJ1-1; D is undetermined. V was trimmed by 4 bases and J by 2 bases, leaving 11 bases between them. The CDR3 is 14 amino acids. Germline CDR1 and CDR2: SNHLY and FYNNEI. In DNA form, the CDR3 reads TGTGCCAGCAGTGGACACATTCTCAACACTGAAGCTTTCTTT. Translated: CASSGHILNTEAFF.

This clonotype was observed at least ten times. CDR3 DNA: TGCAGTGCTAGAACCACCACTAGCGGGGTGGTCTCCTACAATGAGCAGTTCTTC. This encodes CSARTTTSGVVSYNEQFF. The chain links TRBV20-1 to TRBJ2-1, with TRBD2 identical over 10 bases. Germline V gene lookup returns CDR1 DFQATT and CDR2 SNEGSKA (reference sequence). This CDR3 comprises 18 residues. The junction had 10 bases not matched to a gene; V was cut back by 2 bases and J by 0 bases.

This clonotype was seen at least ten times. The chain has TRBV2 and TRBJ2-1; 10 bases are a match to TRBD2. J gave up 1 base and V 6 bases, and 3 bases lay outside the gene matches. Germline lookup yields CDR1 SNHLY and CDR2 FYNNEI. The CDR3 is made up of 15 amino acids. CDR3 loop: CASRKAGGSYNEQFF. CDR3 nucleotide sequence: TGTGCCAGCAGGAAAGCGGGAGGGTCCTACAATGAGCAGTTCTTC.

This clonotype was seen more than once but under ten times. The J gene is TRBJ2-5, the V gene TRBV6-9, with 7 nucleotides matching TRBD1. Germline V CDR1 and CDR2: MNHGY, SVAAGI. The CDR3 has 16 residues. Losses at the gene ends were 4 bases for V and 7 bases for J; bases not matched to a gene: 15. The CDR3 region is CASSSPGTAPPSTQYF. The CDR3 DNA reads TGTGCCAGCAGTTCCCCGGGGACAGCTCCTCCGTCGACCCAGTACTTC.

J is TRBJ2-1 and V is TRBV19; 10 positions match TRBD1. Germline lookup yields CDR1 LNHDA and CDR2 SQIVND (reference sequence). This CDR3 has 14 amino acids. J was trimmed by 3 bases and V by 4 bases; bases with no gene match: 0. The CDR3 sequence is CASSRDRGYNEQFF. CDR3 DNA sequence: TGTGCCAGTAGTAGGGACAGGGGCTACAATGAGCAGTTCTTC.

V and J are TRBV5-6 and TRBJ2-1; no definite D call. The CDR3 contains 12 residues. With 1 base removed from V and 8 bases from J, the gap between germline ends came to 7 bases. Germline CDR1 SGHDT, CDR2 YYEEEE. This CDR3 reads CASSLPGHEQFF. CDR3 bases: TGTGCCAGCAGCTTGCCGGGTCATGAGCAGTTCTTC.